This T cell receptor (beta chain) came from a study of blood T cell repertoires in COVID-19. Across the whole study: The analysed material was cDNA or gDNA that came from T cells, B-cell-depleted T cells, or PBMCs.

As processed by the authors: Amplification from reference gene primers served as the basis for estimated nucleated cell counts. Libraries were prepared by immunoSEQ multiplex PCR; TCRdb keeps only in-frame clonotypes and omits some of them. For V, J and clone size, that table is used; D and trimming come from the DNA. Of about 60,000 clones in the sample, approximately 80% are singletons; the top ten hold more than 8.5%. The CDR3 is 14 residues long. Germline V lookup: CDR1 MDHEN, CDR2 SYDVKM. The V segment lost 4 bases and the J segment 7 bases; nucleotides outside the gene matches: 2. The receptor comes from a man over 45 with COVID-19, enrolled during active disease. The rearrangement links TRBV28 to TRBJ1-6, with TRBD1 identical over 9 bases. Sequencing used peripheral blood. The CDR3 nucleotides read TGTGCCAGCAGTTCCGGGACAGGGAATTCACCCCTCCACTTT. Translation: CASSSGTGNSPLHF.